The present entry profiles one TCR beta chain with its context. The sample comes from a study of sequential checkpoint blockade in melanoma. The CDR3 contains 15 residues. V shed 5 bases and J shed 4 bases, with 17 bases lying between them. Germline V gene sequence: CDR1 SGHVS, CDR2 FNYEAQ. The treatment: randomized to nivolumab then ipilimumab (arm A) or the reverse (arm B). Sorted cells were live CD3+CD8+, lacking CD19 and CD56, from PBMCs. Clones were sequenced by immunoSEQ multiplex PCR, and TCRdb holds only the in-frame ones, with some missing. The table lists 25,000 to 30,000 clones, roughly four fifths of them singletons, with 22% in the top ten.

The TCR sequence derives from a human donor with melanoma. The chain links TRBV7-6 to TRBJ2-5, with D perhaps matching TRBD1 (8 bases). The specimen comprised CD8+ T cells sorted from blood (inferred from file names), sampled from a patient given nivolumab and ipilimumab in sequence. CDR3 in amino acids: CASSEPYRGGETQYF. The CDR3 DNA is TGTGCCAGCAGCGAACCTTACAGGGGGGGAGAGACCCAGTACTTC. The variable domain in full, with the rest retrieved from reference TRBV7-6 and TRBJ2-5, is GAGVSQSPRYKVTKRGQDVALRCDPISGHVSLYWYRQALGQGPEFLTYFNYEAQQDKSGLPNDRFSAERPEGSISTLTIQRTEQRDSAMYRCASSEPYRGGETQYFGPGTRLLVL.